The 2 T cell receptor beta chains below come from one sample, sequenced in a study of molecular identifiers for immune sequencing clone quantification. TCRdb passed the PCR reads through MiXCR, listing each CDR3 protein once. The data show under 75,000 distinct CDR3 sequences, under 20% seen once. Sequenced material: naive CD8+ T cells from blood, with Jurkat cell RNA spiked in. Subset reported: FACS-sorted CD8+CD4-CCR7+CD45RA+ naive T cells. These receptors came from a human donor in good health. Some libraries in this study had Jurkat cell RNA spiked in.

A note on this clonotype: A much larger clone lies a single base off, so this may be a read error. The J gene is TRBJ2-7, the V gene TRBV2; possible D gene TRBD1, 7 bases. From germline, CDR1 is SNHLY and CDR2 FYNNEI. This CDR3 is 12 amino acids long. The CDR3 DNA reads TGTGTCAGCGGGCAGGGGGCCTACGAGCAGTACTTC. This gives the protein CVSGQGAYEQYF. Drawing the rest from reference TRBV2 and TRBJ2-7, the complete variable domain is EPEVTQTPSHQVTQMGQEVILRCVPISNHLYFYWYRQILGQKVEFLVSFYNNEISEKSEIFDDQFSVERPDGSNFTLKIRSTKLEDSAMYFCVSGQGAYEQYFGPGTRLTVT.

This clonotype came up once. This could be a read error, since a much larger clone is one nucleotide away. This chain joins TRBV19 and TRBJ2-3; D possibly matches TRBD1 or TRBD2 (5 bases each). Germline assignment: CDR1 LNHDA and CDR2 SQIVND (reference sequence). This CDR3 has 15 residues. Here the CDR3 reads CASGIFGGSADTQYF. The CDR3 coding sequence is TGTGCCAGTGGTATTTTTGGGGGTTCCGCAGATACGCAGTATTTT.